Presented here are 15 T cell receptor beta chains from one specimen sequenced in a study of naive and memory T cell subsets (dated by TCRdb to 2016 to 2017). Receptors were amplified or captured by UMI-ligation and nested PCR. The instrument given in TCRdb is Illumina MiSeq. The beta constant-region primer was an equimolar mix of two oligonucleotides covering both TRBC1 and TRBC2. In TCRdb, the public reads were trimmed at Q25 with fastp and aligned with MiXCR, with productive beta chains retained. Rows merge per CDR3 protein into single entries with the most common DNA and genes. In this sample the table shows roughly 91,000 distinct CDR3 sequences, roughly 13% of which occur a single time. 0.75% to 1% of the sample belongs to the ten largest clones. The sequenced sample consisted of central memory CD4+ T cells from blood. The label giving this sample's cell subset or site can be read as: central memory, CD45RA- CD27+. Receptor source: a human donor in good health.

The chain couples TRBV18 to TRBJ1-2, with TRBD1 identical over 8 bases. The trim removed 0 bases at V and 2 bases at J, leaving 5 bases unmatched. This CDR3 spans 16 amino acids. Germline V CDR1 and CDR2: KGHSH, LQKENI. The CDR3 spells CASSPPTSGGNYGYTF. CDR3 DNA: TGTGCCAGCTCACCACCAACATCAGGGGGCAACTATGGCTACACCTTC.

This clonotype came up a few times. The chain uses TRBV3-1 and TRBJ2-3, with D uncertain. Trimming took 3 bases from V and 0 from J, leaving 1 base between them. This CDR3 is built from 12 residues. Germline CDR1 and CDR2: LGHDT and YNNKEL (reference sequence). The CDR3 protein is CASSQSTDTQYF. The CDR3 region has the DNA TGTGCCAGCAGCCAGAGCACAGATACGCAGTATTTT.

This clonotype has just a few counts. The genes are TRBV30 and TRBJ1-5, with 8 bases lining up with TRBD1. Germline-derived CDR1 and CDR2 are GTSNPN and SVGIG (reference sequence). J gave up 5 bases and V 1 base, and 4 bases lay outside the gene matches. This CDR3 comprises 14 residues. The CDR3 DNA reads TGTGCCTGGAGTGGTACAGGGGGTCATCAGCCCCAGCATTTT. This translates into CAWSGTGGHQPQHF.

The chain joins TRBV10-3 to TRBJ2-1, with TRBD2 matching over 9 bases. The ends lost 5 bases at V and 2 bases at J; junction bases unmatched: 10. The germline V gene encodes CDR1 ENHRY and CDR2 SYGVKD. This CDR3 is 17 amino acids long. CDR3 in DNA: TGTGCCATCAGTTCTCCGGGACTAGCCCTCACCTACAATGAGCAGTTCTTC. Residues: CAISSPGLALTYNEQFF.

This clonotype appeared a few times. The chain joins TRBV12-3 or TRBV12-4 to TRBJ2-3; no clear D gene. CDR3 length: 11 residues. With 7 bases removed from V and 5 bases from J, the gap between germline ends came to 7 bases. CDR3 in amino acids: CASNLEDTQYF. DNA of the CDR3: TGTGCCAGCAACCTAGAAGATACGCAGTATTTT.

This clonotype was counted only a few times. The CDR3 nucleotides read TGTGCCAGCAGCCAAACTAGCGTATCCTACGAGCAGTACTTC. This encodes CASSQTSVSYEQYF. The gene calls are TRBV7-3 and TRBJ2-7; 7 positions agree with TRBD2. The CDR3 spans 14 residues. V lost 5 bases, J lost 1 base, and 5 bases stayed unmatched. Germline V lookup: CDR1 SGHTA, CDR2 FQGTGA.

The rearrangement uses TRBV21-1 and TRBJ2-7; TRBD2, as called in the table, went unchecked against the DNA. TRBV21-1 is termed a pseudogene. This CDR3 contains 19 residues. CDR3 sequence: CASSTHPFTSGRGPYEQYF. As DNA, the CDR3 is TGTGCCAGCAGCACCCACCCTTTTACTAGCGGGAGGGGACCCTACGAGCAGTACTTC.

Ten or more counts support this clonotype. The rearrangement uses TRBV21-1 and TRBJ1-1. TRBV21-1 constitutes a pseudogene. The CDR3 has 13 amino acids. The chain's CDR3 is CASTAPSNTEAFF. In nucleotides, the CDR3 is TGTGCCAGCACAGCGCCATCGAACACTGAAGCTTTCTTT.

The genes are TRBV12-3 or TRBV12-4 and TRBJ2-2; no firm D call. This CDR3 comprises 12 residues. Trimming cost V 4 bases and J 5 bases, with 5 bases left between them. DNA of the CDR3: TGTGCCAGCAGTTGCAGTACCGGGGAGCTGTTTTTT. Residues: CASSCSTGELFF.

This clonotype was observed a few times. The V call is TRBV29-1, the J call TRBJ2-7; TRBD1 agrees at 9 bases. The germline CDR1 and CDR2 sequences are SQVTM and ANQGSEA. The CDR3 sequence is 15 residues long. J gave up 1 base and V 4 bases, and 8 bases lay outside the gene matches. DNA of the CDR3: TGCAGCGTTGCAAGCGGGACAGGGTGGTCCTACGAGCAGTACTTC. Its translation is CSVASGTGWSYEQYF.

The chain employs TRBV7-2 and TRBJ2-1, with D tentatively TRBD1 (6 bases). The germline V gene encodes CDR1 SGHTA and CDR2 FQGNSA. Trimming removed 5 bases from V and 2 bases from J, with 13 bases in between. This CDR3 region has 15 residues. The CDR3, as DNA: TGTGCCAGCAGCCCGGACAGTTCAACCTACAATGAGCAGTTCTTC. Translation: CASSPDSSTYNEQFF.

The rearrangement links TRBV7-2 to TRBJ1-2; D call uncertain. The CDR3 consists of 14 residues. Looked up from germline, CDR1 is SGHTA and CDR2 is FQGNSA. V dropped 5 bases and J dropped 6 bases, with 16 bases sitting between them. This chain's CDR3 is CASSTPRAADGYTF. The CDR3, as DNA: TGTGCCAGCAGCACCCCCCGCGCGGCGGATGGCTACACCTTC.

This clonotype was seen ten or more times. The chain uses TRBV5-1 and TRBJ1-5; 10 positions match TRBD1. Germline trimming cut 4 bases from V and 6 bases from J; bases unmatched to any gene: 4. There are 14 residues in the CDR3. Germline V lookup: CDR1 SGHRS, CDR2 YFSETQ. The chain's CDR3 is CASSEGQGTQPQHF. The CDR3, as DNA: TGCGCCAGCAGCGAGGGACAGGGGACTCAGCCCCAGCATTTT.

This clonotype was observed at least ten times. The rearrangement links TRBV5-5 to TRBJ1-5; 8 nucleotides agree with TRBD1. The V segment lost 3 bases and the J segment 5 bases; nucleotides outside the gene matches: 4. Germline CDR1 reads SGHKS; CDR2 reads YYEKEE (reference sequence). The CDR3 runs to 14 residues. CDR3 loop: CASSSAQGDQPQHF. For the CDR3, the DNA is TGTGCCAGCAGCTCAGCACAGGGGGATCAGCCCCAGCATTTT.

This clonotype was seen ten or more times. This rearrangement joins TRBV6-2 or TRBV6-3 to TRBJ2-7; no firm D call. The CDR3 is 13 residues long. CDR1 and CDR2 (germline): MNHEY, SVGEGT. Trimming took off 5 bases at V and 3 bases at J, with 11 bases between the two ends. The CDR3: CASSTAQLYEQYF. CDR3 nucleotide sequence: TGTGCCAGCAGTACGGCACAGCTCTACGAGCAGTACTTC.